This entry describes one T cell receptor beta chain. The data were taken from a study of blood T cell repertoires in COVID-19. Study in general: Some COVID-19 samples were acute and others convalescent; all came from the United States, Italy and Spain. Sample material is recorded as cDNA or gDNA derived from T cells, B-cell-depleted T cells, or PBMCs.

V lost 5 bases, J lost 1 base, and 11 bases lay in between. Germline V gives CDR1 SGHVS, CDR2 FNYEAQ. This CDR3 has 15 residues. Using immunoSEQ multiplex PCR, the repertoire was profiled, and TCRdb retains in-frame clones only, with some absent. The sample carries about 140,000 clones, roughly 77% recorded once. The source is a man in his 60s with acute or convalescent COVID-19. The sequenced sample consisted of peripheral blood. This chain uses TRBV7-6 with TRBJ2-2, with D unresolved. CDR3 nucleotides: TGTGCCAGCAGCCAGCCGGCAGGGAACACCGGGGAGCTGTTTTTT. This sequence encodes CASSQPAGNTGELFF.